The subject of this entry is one T cell receptor (beta chain). The antigen is unknown. The CDR3 is 15 amino acids. Germline V gene sequence: CDR1 MNHEY, CDR2 SVGAGI. The germline V and J ends were trimmed by 6 bases and 5 bases, with 19 bases remaining between them. This specimen comes from a study of Ad26.COV2.S vaccination and SARS-CoV-2 variants. Regarding the study as a whole: There was a possibility that the TCR breadth and depth analyses underestimated total T cell responses. Relative to placebo recipients, vaccine recipients exhibited elevated spike-specific TCR breadth. There was reportedly substantial breadth in spike-specific CD8+ and CD4+ T cell responses after vaccination.

Produced via immunoSEQ multiplex PCR; TCRdb's table is partial and in-frame only. The sample shows about 480,000 clones, around 88% of them seen only once. As for treatment: around 19 received Ad26.COV2.S at low or high dose, single or two shots; roughly 5 received placebo; per-sample allocation not given. On day 63 after the first injection, vaccine and placebo recipients gave samples. The vaccine delivered Wuhan-strain SARS-CoV-2 spike through an Ad26 vector. The chain couples TRBV6-5 to TRBJ2-5; possibly TRBD1 or TRBD2 for D (6 bases each). The sample consisted of peripheral blood, taken in a trial of Ad26.COV2.S vaccine versus placebo. This sequence originates from a person between 18 and 65 years old who received the Ad26.COV2.S COVID-19 vaccine or a placebo. This CDR3 reads CASSQTGAGSETQYF. CDR3 coding DNA: TGTGCCAGCAGCCAAACGGGGGCGGGGTCGGAGACCCAGTACTTC.